The following is a T cell receptor beta chain sequence with its context. The target antigen is unknown. TCRdb passed the 5' RACE reads through MiXCR, listing each CDR3 protein once. This table has 250,000 or so distinct CDR3 sequences, 6% to 7.5% appearing once. This entry belongs to a study of T cells after yellow fever vaccination. Background on the study: In the case of low-cell-number fractions, SMART-Seq v4 Ultra Low Input was used for preparation.

Germline CDR1 DFQATT, CDR2 SNEGSKA (reference sequence). This CDR3 is 13 amino acids long. V lost 6 bases to trimming and J lost 3 bases; unmatched junction nucleotides: 5. Study observations and caveats: Among primary-vaccination clones, most reappeared after the booster, at around 97% for CD4 and approximately 88% for CD8.

The chain links TRBV20-1 to TRBJ2-7, with 10 bases that match TRBD1. This receptor was taken from a man aged 25-45 years who received the YFV17D yellow fever vaccine. This sample comprised CD4+ T cells sorted from PBMCs, obtained 15 days after the yellow fever booster vaccination. CDR3 amino acids: CSARGQGDYEQYF. DNA of the CDR3: TGCAGTGCCCGTGGACAGGGGGACTACGAGCAGTACTTC.